This section outlines one T cell receptor beta chain sequence together with its context. The antigen is unknown. Template material for amplifying TCR beta CDR3 regions consisted of RNA transcripts. HTBI primers were employed in a first-round RT-PCR of the TCR CDR3. TCRdb processed the multiplex PCR reads anew with MiXCR; each CDR3 protein has one entry. The sample has some 500,000 distinct CDR3 sequences; 15% to 20% are singletons. The data stem from a study of T cells in Graves' hyperthyroidism and ophthalmopathy. General observations from the study: Blood held most thyroid clonotypes expanded above 0.001 frequency.

This TCR was recovered from a woman aged 30 to 39 with Graves' ophthalmopathy. The material sequenced was blood.

CDR3 loop: CASSWETSSTYEQYF. In DNA form, the CDR3 reads TGTGCCAGCAGTTGGGAGACTAGCAGTACCTACGAGCAGTACTTC. The chain recombines TRBV28 with TRBJ2-7; 7 bases are shared with TRBD2. CDR3 length equals 15 residues. The J segment lost 2 bases and the V segment lost 4 bases, leaving 8 bases of the junction unmatched. CDR1 and CDR2 from the germline V gene are MDHEN and SYDVKM.